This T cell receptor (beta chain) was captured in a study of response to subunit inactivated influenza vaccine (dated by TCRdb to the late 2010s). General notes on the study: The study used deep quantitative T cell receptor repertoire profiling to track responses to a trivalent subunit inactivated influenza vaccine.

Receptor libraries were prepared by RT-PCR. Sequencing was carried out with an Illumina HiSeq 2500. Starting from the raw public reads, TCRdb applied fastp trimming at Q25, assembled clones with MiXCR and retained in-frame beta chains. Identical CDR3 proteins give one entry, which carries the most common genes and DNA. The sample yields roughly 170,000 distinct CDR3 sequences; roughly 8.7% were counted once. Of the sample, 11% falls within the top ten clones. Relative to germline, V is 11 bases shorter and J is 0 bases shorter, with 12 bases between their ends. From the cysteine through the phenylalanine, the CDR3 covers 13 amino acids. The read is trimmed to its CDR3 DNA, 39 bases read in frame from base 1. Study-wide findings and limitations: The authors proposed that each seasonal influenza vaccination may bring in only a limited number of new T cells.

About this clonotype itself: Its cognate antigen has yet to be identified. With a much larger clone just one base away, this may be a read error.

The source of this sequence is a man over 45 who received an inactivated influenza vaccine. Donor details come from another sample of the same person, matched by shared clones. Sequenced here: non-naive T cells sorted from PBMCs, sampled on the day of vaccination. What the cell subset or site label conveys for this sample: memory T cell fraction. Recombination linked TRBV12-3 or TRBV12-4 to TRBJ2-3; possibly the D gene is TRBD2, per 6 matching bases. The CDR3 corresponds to CAVAGSSTDTQYF. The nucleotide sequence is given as TGTGCCGTTGCGGGATCCAGCACAGATACGCAGTATTTT.